This TCR beta chain was documented in a study of T cells after yellow fever vaccination. This CDR3 region has 12 residues. V lost 2 bases to trimming and J lost 7 bases, with 9 bases between them. Study findings and constraints: Most clones from primary vaccination were detected again post-booster (around 96% CD4, 88% CD8). Weaker in magnitude, the secondary response showed a faster peak on day 5 versus 15.

This clonotype appeared many times. No antigen is known for it. MiXCR was run by TCRdb on the 5' RACE reads, yielding one entry per CDR3 protein. Of approximately 69,000 distinct CDR3 sequences listed, 5.5% to 7.5% are singletons. The rearrangement uses TRBV12-3 or TRBV12-4 and TRBJ2-7; D is unresolved. The TCR comes from a man between 18 and 29 years old who received the YFV17D yellow fever vaccine. The starting material was CD4+ T cells sorted from PBMCs, obtained roughly 15 days after the first yellow fever vaccination. The CDR3 DNA sequence: TGTGCCAGCAGTTTACATGTCAAAGAGCAGTACTTC. Translating it yields CASSLHVKEQYF.